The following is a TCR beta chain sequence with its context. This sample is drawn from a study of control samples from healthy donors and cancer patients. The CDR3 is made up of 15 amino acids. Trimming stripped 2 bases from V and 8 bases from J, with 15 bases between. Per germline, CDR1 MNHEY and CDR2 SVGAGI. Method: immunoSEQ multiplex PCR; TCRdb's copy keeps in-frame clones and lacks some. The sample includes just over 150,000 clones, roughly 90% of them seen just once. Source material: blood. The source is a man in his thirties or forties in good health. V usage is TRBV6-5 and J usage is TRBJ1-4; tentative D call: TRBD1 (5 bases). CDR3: CASSYRRDLIEKLFF. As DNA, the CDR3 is TGTGCCAGCAGTTACCGCAGGGATTTGATAGAAAAACTGTTTTTT.